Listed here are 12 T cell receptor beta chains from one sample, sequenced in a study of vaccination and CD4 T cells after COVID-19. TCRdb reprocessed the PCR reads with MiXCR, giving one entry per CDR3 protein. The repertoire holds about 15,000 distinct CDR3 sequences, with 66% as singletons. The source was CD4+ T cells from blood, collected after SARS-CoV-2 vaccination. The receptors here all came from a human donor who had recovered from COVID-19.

CDR3 sequence (DNA): TGTGCCAGCAGCTTAGGACCTCGGGAGACCCAGTACTTC. It codes for CASSLGPRETQYF. The chain joins TRBV7-3 to TRBJ2-5; D is unresolved. There are 13 residues in the CDR3. Germline V gene data show CDR1 as SGHTA and CDR2 as FQGTGA. Trimming pared 2 bases from V and 5 bases from J, leaving 9 bases between.

The CDR3 is CATGGDTEAFF. The DNA for the CDR3 is TGTGCCACAGGGGGGGACACTGAAGCTTTCTTT. The rearrangement links TRBV10-3 to TRBJ1-1, with 7 nucleotides matching TRBD1. V lost 10 bases to trimming and J lost 3 bases; unmatched junction nucleotides: 2. This CDR3 region has 11 residues. Per germline, CDR1 ENHRY and CDR2 SYGVKD.

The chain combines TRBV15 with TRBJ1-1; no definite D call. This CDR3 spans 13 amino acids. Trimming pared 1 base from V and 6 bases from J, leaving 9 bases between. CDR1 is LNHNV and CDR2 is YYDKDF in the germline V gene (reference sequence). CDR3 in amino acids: CATSRVWGAEAFF. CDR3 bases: TGTGCCACCAGCAGAGTTTGGGGAGCTGAAGCTTTCTTT. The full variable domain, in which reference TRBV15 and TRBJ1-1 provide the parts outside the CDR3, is DAMVIQNPRYQVTQFGKPVTLSCSQTLNHNVMYWYQQKSSQAPKLLFHYYDKDFNNEADTPDNFQSRRPNTSFCFLDIRSPGLGDTAMYLCATSRVWGAEAFFGQGTRLTVV.

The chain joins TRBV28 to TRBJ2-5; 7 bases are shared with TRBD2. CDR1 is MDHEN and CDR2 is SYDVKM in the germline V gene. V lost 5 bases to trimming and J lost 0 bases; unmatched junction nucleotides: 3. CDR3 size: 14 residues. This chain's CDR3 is CASSALAYQETQYF. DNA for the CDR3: TGTGCCAGCAGTGCACTAGCGTACCAAGAGACCCAGTACTTC. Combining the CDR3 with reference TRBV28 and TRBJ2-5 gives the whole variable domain DVKVTQSSRYLVKRTGEKVFLECVQDMDHENMFWYRQDPGLGLRLIYFSYDVKMKEKGDIPEGYSVSREKKERFSLILESASTNQTSMYLCASSALAYQETQYFGPGTRLLVL.

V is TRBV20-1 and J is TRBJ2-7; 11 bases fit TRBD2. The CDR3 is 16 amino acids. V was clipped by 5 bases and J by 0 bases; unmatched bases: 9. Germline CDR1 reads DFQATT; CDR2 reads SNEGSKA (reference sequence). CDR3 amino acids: CSAGASGRIYSYEQYF. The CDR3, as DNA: TGCAGTGCTGGAGCTAGCGGGAGGATCTACTCCTACGAGCAGTACTTC.

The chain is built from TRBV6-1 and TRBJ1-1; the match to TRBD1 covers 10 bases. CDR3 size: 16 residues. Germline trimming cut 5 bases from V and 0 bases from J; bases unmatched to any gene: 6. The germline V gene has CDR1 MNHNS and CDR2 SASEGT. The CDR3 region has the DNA TGTGCCAGCAGTCCCCGGACAGGGGGAATGAACACTGAAGCTTTCTTT. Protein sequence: CASSPRTGGMNTEAFF.

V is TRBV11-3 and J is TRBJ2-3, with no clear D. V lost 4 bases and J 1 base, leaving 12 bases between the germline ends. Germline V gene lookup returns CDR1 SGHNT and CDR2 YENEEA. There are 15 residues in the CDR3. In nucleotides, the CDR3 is TGTGCCAGCAGCTCCGGTGGTATTGGCACAGATACGCAGTATTTT. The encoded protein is CASSSGGIGTDTQYF.

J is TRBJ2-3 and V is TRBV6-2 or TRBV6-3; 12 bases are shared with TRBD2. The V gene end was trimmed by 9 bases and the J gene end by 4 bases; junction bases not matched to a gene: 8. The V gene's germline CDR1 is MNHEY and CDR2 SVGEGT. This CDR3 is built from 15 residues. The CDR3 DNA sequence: TGTGCCAGTAGACTAGCGGGAGTAGGGTCAGATACGCAGTATTTT. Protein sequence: CASRLAGVGSDTQYF.

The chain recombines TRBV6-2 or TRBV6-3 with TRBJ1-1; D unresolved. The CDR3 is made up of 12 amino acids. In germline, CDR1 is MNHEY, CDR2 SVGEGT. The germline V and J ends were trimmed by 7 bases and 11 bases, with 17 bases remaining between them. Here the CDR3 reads CASTKARGPAFF. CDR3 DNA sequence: TGTGCCAGCACTAAAGCCCGAGGGCCGGCTTTCTTT.

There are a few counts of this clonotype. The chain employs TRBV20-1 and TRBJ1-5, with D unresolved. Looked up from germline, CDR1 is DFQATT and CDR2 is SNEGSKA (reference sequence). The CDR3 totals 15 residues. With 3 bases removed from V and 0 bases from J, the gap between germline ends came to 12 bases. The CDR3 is CSASKGGYSNQPQHF. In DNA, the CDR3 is TGCAGTGCTAGCAAAGGTGGTTATAGCAATCAGCCCCAGCATTTT.

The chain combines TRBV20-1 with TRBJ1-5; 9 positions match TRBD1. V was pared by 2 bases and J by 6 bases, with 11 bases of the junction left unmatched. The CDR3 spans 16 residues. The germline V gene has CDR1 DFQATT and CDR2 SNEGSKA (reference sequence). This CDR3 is CSARPLGTGNGQPQHF. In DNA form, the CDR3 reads TGCAGTGCTAGACCTCTAGGGACAGGGAATGGTCAGCCCCAGCATTTT.

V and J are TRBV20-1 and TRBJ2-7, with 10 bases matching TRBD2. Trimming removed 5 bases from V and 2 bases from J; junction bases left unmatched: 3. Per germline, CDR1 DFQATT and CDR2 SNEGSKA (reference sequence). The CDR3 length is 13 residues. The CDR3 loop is CSARTSGTYEQYF. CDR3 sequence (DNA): TGCAGTGCTCGGACTAGCGGAACCTACGAGCAGTACTTC.